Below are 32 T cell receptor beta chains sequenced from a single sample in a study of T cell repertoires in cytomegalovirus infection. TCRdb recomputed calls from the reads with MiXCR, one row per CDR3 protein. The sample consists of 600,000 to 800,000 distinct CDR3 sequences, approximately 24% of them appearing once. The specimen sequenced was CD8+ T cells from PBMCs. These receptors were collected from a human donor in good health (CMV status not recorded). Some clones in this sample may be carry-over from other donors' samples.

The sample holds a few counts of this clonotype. The CDR3 loop reads CSARDGSPLWFF. The CDR3 DNA follows: TGCAGTGCTAGAGATGGGTCGCCTTTATGGTTCTTC. The chain recombines TRBV20-1 with TRBJ2-1; no clear D gene. Trimming removed 0 bases from V and 15 bases from J, with 15 bases in between. CDR3 size: 12 residues. Germline loops: CDR1 DFQATT, CDR2 SNEGSKA (reference sequence).

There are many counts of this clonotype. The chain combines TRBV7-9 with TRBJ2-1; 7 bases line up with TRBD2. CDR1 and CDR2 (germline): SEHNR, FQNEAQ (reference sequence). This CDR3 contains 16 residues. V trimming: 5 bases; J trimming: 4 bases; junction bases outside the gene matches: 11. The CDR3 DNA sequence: TGTGCCAGCAGCCCCCCAGGGAGGGCGCATTACAATGAGCAGTTCTTC. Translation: CASSPPGRAHYNEQFF.

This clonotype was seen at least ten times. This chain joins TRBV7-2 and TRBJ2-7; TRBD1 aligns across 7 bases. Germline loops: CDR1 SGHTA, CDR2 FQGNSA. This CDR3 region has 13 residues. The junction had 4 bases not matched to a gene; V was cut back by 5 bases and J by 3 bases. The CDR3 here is CASSTGTDYEQYF. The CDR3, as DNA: TGTGCCAGCAGCACCGGGACAGACTACGAGCAGTACTTC.

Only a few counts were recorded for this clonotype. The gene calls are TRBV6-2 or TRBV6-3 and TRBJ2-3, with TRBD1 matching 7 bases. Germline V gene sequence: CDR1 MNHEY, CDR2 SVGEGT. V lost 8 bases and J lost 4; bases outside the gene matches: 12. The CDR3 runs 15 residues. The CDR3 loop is CASSLEGAYADTQYF. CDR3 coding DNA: TGTGCCAGCTCCCTTGAGGGGGCCTATGCAGATACGCAGTATTTT.

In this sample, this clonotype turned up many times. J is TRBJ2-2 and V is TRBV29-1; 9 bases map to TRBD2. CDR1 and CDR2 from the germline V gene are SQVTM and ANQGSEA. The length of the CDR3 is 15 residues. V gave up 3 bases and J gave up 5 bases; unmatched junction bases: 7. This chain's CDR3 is CSVEPASGDTGELFF. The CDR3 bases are TGCAGCGTTGAGCCGGCTAGCGGGGATACCGGGGAGCTGTTTTTT.

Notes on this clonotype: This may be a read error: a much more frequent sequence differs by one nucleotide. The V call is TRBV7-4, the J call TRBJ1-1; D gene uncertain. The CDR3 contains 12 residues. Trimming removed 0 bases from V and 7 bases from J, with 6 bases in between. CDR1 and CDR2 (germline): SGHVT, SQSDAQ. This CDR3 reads CASSLAALEAFF. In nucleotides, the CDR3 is TGTGCCAGCAGCTTAGCGGCCCTTGAAGCTTTCTTT.

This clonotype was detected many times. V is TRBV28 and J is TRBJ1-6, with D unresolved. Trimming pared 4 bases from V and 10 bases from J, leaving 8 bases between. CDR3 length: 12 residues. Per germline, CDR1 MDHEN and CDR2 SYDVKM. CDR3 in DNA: TGTGCCAGCAGTTCCGGCTGGTCACCCCTCCACTTT. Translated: CASSSGWSPLHF.

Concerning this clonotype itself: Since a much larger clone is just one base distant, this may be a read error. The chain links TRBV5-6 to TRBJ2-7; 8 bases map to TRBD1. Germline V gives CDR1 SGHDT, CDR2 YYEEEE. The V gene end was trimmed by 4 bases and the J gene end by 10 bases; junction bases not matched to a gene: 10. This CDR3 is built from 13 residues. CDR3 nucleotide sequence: TGTGCCAGCAGCATCGGACAGGGAGGAGACCAGTACGTC. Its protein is CASSIGQGGDQYV.

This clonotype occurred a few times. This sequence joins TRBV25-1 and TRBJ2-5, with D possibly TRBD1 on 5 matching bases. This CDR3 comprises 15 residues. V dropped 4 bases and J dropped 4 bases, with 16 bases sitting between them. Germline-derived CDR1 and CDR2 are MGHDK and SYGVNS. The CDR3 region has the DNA TGTGCCAGCAGTGTCTGGGGCAGCCCAGCAGAGACCCAGTACTTC. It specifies CASSVWGSPAETQYF.

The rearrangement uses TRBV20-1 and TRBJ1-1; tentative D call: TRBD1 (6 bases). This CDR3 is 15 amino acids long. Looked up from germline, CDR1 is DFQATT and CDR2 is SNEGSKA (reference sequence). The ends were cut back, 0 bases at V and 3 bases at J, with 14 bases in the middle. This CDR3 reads CSARDTTGRDTEAFF. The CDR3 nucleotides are TGCAGTGCTAGAGATACGACAGGACGGGACACTGAAGCTTTCTTT.

CDR3 amino acids: CASSPSLAGAFYNEQFF. In DNA form, the CDR3 reads TGTGCCAGCAGCCCCTCACTAGCGGGGGCCTTCTACAATGAGCAGTTCTTC. This chain joins TRBV5-4 and TRBJ2-1, with 11 positions matching TRBD2. CDR1 and CDR2 from the germline V gene are SGHNT and YYREEE (reference sequence). The CDR3 has 17 residues. V trimming: 4 bases; J trimming: 3 bases; junction bases outside the gene matches: 9. Full variable domain (remainder filled in from reference TRBV5-4 and TRBJ2-1): ETGVTQSPTHLIKTRGQQVTLRCSSQSGHNTVSWYQQALGQGPQFIFQYYREEENGRGNFPPRFSGLQFPNYSSELNVNALELDDSALYLCASSPSLAGAFYNEQFFGPGTRLTVL.

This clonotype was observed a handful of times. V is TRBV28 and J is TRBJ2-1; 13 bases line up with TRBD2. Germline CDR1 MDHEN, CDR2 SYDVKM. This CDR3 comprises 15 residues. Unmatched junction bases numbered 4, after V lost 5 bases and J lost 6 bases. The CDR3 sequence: CASSPGLAGFNEQFF. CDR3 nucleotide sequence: TGTGCCAGCAGTCCGGGACTAGCGGGGTTCAATGAGCAGTTCTTC.

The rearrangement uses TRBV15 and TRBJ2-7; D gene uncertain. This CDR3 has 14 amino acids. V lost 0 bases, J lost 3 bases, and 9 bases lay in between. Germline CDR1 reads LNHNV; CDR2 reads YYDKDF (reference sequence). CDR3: CATSRERSLYEQYV. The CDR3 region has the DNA TGTGCCACCAGCAGAGAAAGAAGCCTCTACGAGCAGTACGTC.

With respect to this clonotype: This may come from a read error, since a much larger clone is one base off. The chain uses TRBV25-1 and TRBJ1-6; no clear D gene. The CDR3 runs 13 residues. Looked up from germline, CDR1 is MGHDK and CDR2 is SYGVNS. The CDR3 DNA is TGTGCCAGCAGTGGGGCTGAAGGGAGACCCATCCACTTT. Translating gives CASSGAEGRPIHF.

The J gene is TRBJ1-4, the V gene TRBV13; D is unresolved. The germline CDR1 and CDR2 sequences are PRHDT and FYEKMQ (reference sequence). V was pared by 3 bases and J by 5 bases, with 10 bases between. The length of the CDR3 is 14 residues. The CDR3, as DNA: TGTGCCAGCAGCTTCGGTCGGGAGAATGAAAAACTGTTTTTT. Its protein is CASSFGRENEKLFF.

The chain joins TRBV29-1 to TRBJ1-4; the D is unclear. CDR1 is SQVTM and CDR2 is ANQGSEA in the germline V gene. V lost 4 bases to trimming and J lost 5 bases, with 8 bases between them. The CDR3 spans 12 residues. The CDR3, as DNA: TGCAGCGTTGTGTCGGAGAATGAAAAACTGTTTTTT. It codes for CSVVSENEKLFF.

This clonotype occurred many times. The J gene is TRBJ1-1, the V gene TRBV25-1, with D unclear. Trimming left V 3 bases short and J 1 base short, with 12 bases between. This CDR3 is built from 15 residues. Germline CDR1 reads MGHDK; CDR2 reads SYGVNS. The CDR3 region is CASSEAGGRNTEAFF. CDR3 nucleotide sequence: TGTGCCAGCAGTGAGGCGGGAGGGAGGAACACTGAAGCTTTCTTT. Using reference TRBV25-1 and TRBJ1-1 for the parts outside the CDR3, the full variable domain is EADIYQTPRYLVIGTGKKITLECSQTMGHDKMYWYQQDPGMELHLIHYSYGVNSTEKGDLSSESTVSRIRTEHFPLTLESARPSHTSQYLCASSEAGGRNTEAFFGQGTRLTVV.

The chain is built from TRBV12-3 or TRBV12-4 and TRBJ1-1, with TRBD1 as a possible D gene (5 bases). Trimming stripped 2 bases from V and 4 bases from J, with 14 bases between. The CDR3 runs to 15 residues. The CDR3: CASSLSPGSITEAFF. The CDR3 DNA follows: TGTGCCAGCAGTTTATCGCCAGGGAGCATCACTGAAGCTTTCTTT.

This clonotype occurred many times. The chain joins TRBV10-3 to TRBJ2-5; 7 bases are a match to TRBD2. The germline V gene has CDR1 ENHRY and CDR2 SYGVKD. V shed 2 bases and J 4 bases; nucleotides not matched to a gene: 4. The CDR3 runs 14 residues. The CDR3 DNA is TGTGCCATCAGTGAGCTCGGGGAGGGAGAGACCCAGTACTTC. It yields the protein CAISELGEGETQYF.

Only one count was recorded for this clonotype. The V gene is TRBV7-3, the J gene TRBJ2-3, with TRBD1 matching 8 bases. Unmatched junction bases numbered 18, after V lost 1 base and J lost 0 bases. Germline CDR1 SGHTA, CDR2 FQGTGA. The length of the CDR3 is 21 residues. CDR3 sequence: CASSLIPTGGQGISSTDTQYF. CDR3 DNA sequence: TGTGCCAGCAGCTTAATCCCGACTGGCGGACAGGGAATTTCTAGCACAGATACGCAGTATTTT.

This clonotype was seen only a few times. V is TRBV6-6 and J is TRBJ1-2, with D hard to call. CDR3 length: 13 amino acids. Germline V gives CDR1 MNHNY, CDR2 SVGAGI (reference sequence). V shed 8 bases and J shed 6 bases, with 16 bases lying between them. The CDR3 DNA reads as TGTGCCAGCGAGGACGGCCACTGGGATGGCTACACCTTC. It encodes CASEDGHWDGYTF.

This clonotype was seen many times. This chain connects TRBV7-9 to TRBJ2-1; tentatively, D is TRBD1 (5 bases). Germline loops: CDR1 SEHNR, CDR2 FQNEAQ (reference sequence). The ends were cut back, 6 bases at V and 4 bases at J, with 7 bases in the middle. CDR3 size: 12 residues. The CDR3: CASRRQYNEQFF. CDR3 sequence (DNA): TGTGCCAGCAGACGACAGTACAATGAGCAGTTCTTC.

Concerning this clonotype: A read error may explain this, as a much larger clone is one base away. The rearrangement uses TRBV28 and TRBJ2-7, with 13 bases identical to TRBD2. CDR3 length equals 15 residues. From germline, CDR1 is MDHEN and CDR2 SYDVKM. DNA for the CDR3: TGTGCCAGCAGTTGGGGACTAGCGGGGAGGAACGAGCAGTCCTTC. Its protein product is CASSWGLAGRNEQSF.

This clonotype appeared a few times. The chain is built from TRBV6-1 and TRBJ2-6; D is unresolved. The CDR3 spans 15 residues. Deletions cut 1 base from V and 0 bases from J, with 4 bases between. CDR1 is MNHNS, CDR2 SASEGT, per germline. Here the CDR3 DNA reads TGTGCCAGCAGTGAAGAGCACTCTGGGGCCAACGTCCTGACTTTC. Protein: CASSEEHSGANVLTF.

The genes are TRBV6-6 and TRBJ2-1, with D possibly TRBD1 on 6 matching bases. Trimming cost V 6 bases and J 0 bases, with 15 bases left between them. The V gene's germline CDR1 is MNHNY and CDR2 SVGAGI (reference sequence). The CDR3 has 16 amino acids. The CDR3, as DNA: TGTGCCAGCAGCAACGGACAGTTCTCCTCCTACAATGAGCAGTTCTTC. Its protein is CASSNGQFSSYNEQFF.

CDR3 sequence reads: CASSLRLAGGKGANVLTF. The DNA for the CDR3 is TGTGCCAGCAGTTTAAGACTAGCGGGGGGGAAGGGGGCCAACGTCCTGACTTTC. The genes are TRBV27 and TRBJ2-6, with TRBD2 matching over 14 bases. The junction had 4 bases not matched to a gene; V was cut back by 2 bases and J by 4 bases. Germline values: CDR1 MNHEY, CDR2 SMNVEV (reference sequence). CDR3 size: 18 residues.

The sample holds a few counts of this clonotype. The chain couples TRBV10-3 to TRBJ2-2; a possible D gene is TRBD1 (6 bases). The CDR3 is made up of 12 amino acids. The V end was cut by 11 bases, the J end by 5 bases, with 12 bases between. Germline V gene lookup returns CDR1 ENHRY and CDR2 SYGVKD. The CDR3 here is CAVIQGTGELFF. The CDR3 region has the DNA TGTGCCGTCATACAGGGAACCGGGGAGCTGTTTTTT.

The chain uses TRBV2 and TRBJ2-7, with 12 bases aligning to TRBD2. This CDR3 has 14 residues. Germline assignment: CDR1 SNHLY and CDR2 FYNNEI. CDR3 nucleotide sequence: TGTGTTTCTTCTGCTACTAGCGGGAGGTGGGAGCAGTACTTC. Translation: CVSSATSGRWEQYF.

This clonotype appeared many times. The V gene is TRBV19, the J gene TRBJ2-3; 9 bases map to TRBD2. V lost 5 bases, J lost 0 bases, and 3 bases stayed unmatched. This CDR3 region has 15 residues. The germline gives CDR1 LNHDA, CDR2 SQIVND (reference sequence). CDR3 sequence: CASSGRGGSTDTQYF. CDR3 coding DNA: TGTGCCAGTAGTGGGCGGGGGGGAAGCACAGATACGCAGTATTTT.

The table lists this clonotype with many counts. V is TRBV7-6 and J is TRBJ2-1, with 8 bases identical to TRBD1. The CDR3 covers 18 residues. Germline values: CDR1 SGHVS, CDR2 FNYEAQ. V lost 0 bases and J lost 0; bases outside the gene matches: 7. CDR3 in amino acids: CASSLAGIRGLSYNEQFF. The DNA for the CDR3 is TGTGCCAGCAGCTTAGCTGGGATCAGGGGGCTCTCCTACAATGAGCAGTTCTTC.

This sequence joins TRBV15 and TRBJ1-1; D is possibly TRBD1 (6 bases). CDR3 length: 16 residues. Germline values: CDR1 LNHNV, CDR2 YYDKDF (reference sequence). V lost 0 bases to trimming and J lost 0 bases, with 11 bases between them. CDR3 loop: CATSRDRAGVNTEAFF. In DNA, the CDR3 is TGTGCCACCAGCAGAGATCGGGCAGGGGTGAACACTGAAGCTTTCTTT.

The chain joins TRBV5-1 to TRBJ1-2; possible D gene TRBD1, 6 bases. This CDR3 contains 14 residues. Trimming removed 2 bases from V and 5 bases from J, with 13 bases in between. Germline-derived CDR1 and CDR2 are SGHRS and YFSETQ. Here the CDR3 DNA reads TGCGCCAGCAGCTTCTCCGGGACAAGTTATGGCTACACCTTC. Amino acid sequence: CASSFSGTSYGYTF.